The rows below give T cell receptor beta chains drawn from one sample of a study of response to subunit inactivated influenza vaccine. TCRdb re-called the RT-PCR reads with MiXCR, one entry per CDR3 protein. Counted here are approximately 480,000 distinct CDR3 sequences, 9.5% to 12% occurring once; the ten biggest clones make up roughly 12%. The sequencing here drew on PBMCs from blood, taken about 40 days after vaccination. These receptors all stem from a man aged 45-65 years who received an inactivated influenza vaccine. Each CDR3 is given without its conserved first and last residue. The D gene is left open where the match is weak.

>TRBJ2-7|-|TRBV5-1
ASSKGSRFGEQY
>TRBJ1-1|TRBD1|TRBV6-5
ASSYIQPGQITEAF
>TRBJ2-2|-|TRBV20-1
SGKRPQPPGELF
>TRBJ1-1|TRBD1|TRBV20-1
SARKGAWEAF
>TRBJ2-3|-|TRBV2
ASSDFSSTDTQY
>TRBJ2-7|-|TRBV20-1
STLGGAKRSSYEQY
>TRBJ1-1|-|TRBV7-2
ASSQGQGETEAF
>TRBJ2-7|-|TRBV15
ATSREAGHVYEQY
>TRBJ2-2|-|TRBV5-1
ASSLVLGGTGELF
>TRBJ2-3|-|TRBV7-2
ASSLSYSTDTQY
>TRBJ1-3|TRBD1|TRBV5-6
ASSLGQGSSGNTIY
>TRBJ2-3|-|TRBV10-3
AISESVYTDTQY
>TRBJ1-1|TRBD1|TRBV5-1
ASSATGTTEAF
>TRBJ1-5|-|TRBV29-1
SVGGGSGNQPQH
>TRBJ2-2|TRBD2|TRBV11-1
ASSLTASGGVPGELF
>TRBJ2-5|-|TRBV7-2
ASSLYGGRETQY